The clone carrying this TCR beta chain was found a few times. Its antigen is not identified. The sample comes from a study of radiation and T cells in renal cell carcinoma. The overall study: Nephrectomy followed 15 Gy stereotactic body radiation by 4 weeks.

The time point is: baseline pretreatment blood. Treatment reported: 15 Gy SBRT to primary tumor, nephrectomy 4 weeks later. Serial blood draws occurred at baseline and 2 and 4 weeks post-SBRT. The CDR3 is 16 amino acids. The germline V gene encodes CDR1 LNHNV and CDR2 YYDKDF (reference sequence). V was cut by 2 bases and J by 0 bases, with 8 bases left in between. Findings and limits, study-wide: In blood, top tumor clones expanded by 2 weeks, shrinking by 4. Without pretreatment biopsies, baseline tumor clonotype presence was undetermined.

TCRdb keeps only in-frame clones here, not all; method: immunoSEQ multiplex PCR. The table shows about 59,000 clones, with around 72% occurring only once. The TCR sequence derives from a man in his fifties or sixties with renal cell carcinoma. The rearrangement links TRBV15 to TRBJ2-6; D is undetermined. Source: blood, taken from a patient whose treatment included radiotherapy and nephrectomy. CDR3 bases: TGTGCCACCAGCAGAAGGATAGTCTCTGGGGCCAACGTCCTGACTTTC. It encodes CATSRRIVSGANVLTF.